The 9 T cell receptor beta chains below all came from one sample that was sequenced in a study of T cell changes during pregnancy in multiple sclerosis. The method was immunoSEQ multiplex PCR; TCRdb's version includes in-frame clones alone and lacks a portion of them. There are 75,000 to 90,000 clones in the sample; roughly nine tenths occur only once, and 3.5% lies in the top ten. This specimen was PBMCs, taken in the first trimester of pregnancy. The receptors here all came from a female donor in good health, serving as a control in a pregnancy study. Some clones in this sample may be carry-over from other donors' samples.

This chain joins TRBV19 and TRBJ1-5; a weak D match, TRBD1 (6 bases). V shed 7 bases and J shed 10 bases, with 17 bases lying between them. CDR3 length: 13 residues. CDR1 LNHDA and CDR2 SQIVND come from the germline V gene (reference sequence). The CDR3 protein is CASKGVAVYPQHF. DNA of the CDR3: TGTGCCAGTAAGGGGGTTGCCGTTTATCCCCAGCATTTT.

The gene calls are TRBV7-2 and TRBJ1-5, with a possible D match to TRBD1 (6 bases). Germline loops: CDR1 SGHTA, CDR2 FQGNSA. The CDR3 loop spans 13 amino acids. The V and J ends lost 4 bases and 7 bases respectively, with 11 bases between them. The CDR3 loop is CASSSHRDQPQHF. DNA for the CDR3: TGTGCCAGCAGCTCCCACAGGGACCAGCCCCAGCATTTT.

This clone was observed a few times. The genes are TRBV5-6 and TRBJ2-5; 8 nucleotides align to TRBD2. Germline values: CDR1 SGHDT, CDR2 YYEEEE. V lost 3 bases, J lost 6 bases, and 13 bases stayed unmatched. The CDR3 consists of 16 residues. This chain's CDR3 is CASSSRWDSGVQTQYF. CDR3 in DNA: TGTGCCAGCAGCTCCCGGTGGGATAGCGGGGTACAGACCCAGTACTTC.

The J gene is TRBJ1-5, the V gene TRBV13; D is perhaps TRBD1 (5 bases). Germline CDR1 reads PRHDT; CDR2 reads FYEKMQ (reference sequence). The CDR3 extends over 15 amino acids. V lost 8 bases to trimming and J lost 1 base, with 15 bases between them. CDR3 nucleotides: TGTGCCAGCCCCTCCAGGGATTACAGCAATCAGCCCCAGCATTTT. Amino acids: CASPSRDYSNQPQHF.

The V and J genes are TRBV11-1 and TRBJ2-7, with 7 bases matching TRBD1. V shed 4 bases, J shed 4 bases, and the junction held 7 bases outside the gene matches. The CDR3 extends over 14 amino acids. Germline-derived CDR1 and CDR2 are SGHAT and FQDESV (reference sequence). The CDR3 is CASSSPRGKYEQYF. The CDR3 DNA follows: TGTGCCAGCAGCTCACCCAGGGGGAAGTACGAGCAGTACTTC.

The chain carries TRBV19 and TRBJ2-7; 8 bases are a match to TRBD2. The germline V gene has CDR1 LNHDA and CDR2 SQIVND (reference sequence). The CDR3 has 15 residues. Trimming cost V 4 bases and J 3 bases; bases outside gene matches: 8. The chain's CDR3 is CASSTTGGGYYEQYF. CDR3 DNA: TGTGCCAGTAGTACCACGGGGGGGGGTTACTACGAGCAGTACTTC.

The chain has TRBV7-8 and TRBJ2-5, with D tentatively TRBD2 (5 bases). Germline V lookup: CDR1 SGHVS, CDR2 FQNEAQ. V lost 5 bases and J lost 1, with 14 bases in between. The CDR3 runs to 15 residues. The CDR3 DNA reads TGTGCCAGCAGCCTTAGCCGGCGGGTCCAAGAGACCCAGTACTTC. It yields the protein CASSLSRRVQETQYF.

In the case of this clone: One end of the junction varies from germline; a read error may be responsible. The chain has TRBV7-8 and TRBJ2-4; D perhaps matches TRBD2 (5 bases). The CDR3 is 16 amino acids. Germline CDR1 reads SGHVS; CDR2 reads FQNEAQ. This CDR3 reads CASSLDATLAKHIQYF. Written as DNA, the CDR3 is TGTGCCAGCAGCTTAGACGCTACCCTAGCCAAACACATTCAGTACTTC.

The chain is built from TRBV28 and TRBJ2-1; 13 nucleotides line up with TRBD2. Germline lookup yields CDR1 MDHEN and CDR2 SYDVKM. The CDR3 is 16 residues long. V shed 7 bases, J shed 3 bases, and the junction held 6 bases outside the gene matches. In DNA, the CDR3 is TGTGCCAGCACACCGACTAGCGGGGGGATCTACAATGAGCAGTTCTTC. This codes for CASTPTSGGIYNEQFF.